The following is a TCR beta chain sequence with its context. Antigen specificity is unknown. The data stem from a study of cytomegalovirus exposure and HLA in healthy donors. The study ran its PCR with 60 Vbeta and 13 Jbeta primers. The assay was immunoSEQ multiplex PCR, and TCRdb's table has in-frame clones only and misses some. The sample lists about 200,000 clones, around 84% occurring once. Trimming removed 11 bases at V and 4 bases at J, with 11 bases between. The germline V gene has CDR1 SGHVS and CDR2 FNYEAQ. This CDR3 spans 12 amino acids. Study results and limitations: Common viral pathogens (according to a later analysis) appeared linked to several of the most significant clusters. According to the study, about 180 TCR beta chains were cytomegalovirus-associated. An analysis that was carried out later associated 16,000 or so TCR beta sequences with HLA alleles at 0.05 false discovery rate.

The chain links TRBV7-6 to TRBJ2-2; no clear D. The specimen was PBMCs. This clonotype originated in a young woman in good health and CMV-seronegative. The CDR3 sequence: CALRSFTGELFF. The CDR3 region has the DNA TGTGCCCTCAGGTCCTTCACCGGGGAGCTGTTTTTT.